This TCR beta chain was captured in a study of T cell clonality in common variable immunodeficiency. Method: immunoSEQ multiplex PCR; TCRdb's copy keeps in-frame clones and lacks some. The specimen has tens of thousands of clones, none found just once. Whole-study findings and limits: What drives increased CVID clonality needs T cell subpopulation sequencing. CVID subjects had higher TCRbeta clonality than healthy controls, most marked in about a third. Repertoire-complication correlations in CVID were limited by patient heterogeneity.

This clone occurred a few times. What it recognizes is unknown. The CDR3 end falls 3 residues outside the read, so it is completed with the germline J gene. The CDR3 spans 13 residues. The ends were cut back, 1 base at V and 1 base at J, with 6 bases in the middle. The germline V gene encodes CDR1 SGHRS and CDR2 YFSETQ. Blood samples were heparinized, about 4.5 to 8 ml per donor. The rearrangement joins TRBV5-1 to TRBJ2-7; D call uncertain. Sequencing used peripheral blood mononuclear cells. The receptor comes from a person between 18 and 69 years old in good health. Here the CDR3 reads CASSLSPSYEQYF. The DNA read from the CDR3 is TGCGCCAGCAGCTTGAGCCCATCCTACGAG.